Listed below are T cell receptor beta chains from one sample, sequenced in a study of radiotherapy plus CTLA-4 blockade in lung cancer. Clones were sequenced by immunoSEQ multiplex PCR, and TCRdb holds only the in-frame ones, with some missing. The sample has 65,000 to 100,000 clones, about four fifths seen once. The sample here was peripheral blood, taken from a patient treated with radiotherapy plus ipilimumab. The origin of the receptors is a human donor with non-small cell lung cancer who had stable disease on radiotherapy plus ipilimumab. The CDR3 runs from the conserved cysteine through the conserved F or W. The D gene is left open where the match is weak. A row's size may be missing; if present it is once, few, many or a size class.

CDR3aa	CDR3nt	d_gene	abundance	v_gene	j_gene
CASSGGGLETQYF	TGTGCCAGCAGTGGGGGGGGGTTGGAGACCCAGTACTTC	TRBD2	-	TRBV6-6	TRBJ2-5
CASTGQVGEKLFF	TGTGCCAGCACAGGGCAGGTGGGAGAAAAACTGTTTTTT	-	-	TRBV7-9	TRBJ1-4
CASKGASWETQYF	TGTGCCAGCAAGGGGGCTAGCTGGGAGACCCAGTACTTC	TRBD1	-	TRBV28	TRBJ2-5
CASSSSSSGSYNEQFF	TGTGCCAGCAGTTCCTCCTCTAGCGGGAGCTACAATGAGCAGTTCTTC	TRBD2	-	TRBV28	TRBJ2-1
CASSGSSGSGETQYF	TGCGCCAGCAGCGGTTCTAGCGGGAGTGGGGAGACCCAGTACTTC	TRBD2	-	TRBV5-1	TRBJ2-5
CASSLVRQGANEQFF	TGTGCCAGCAGCTTAGTTAGGCAGGGGGCGAATGAGCAGTTCTTC	TRBD1	-	TRBV11-2	TRBJ2-1
CASSEAGIQTYEQYF	TGTGCCAGCAGTGAAGCTGGGATCCAAACCTACGAGCAGTACTTC	-	once	TRBV2	TRBJ2-7
CASSLRPTGRRETQYF	TGTGCCAGCAGCCTCCGCCCTACCGGCCGGAGGGAGACCCAGTACTTC	-	-	TRBV5-6	TRBJ2-5
CASSLGVSSNTGELFF	TGCGCCAGCAGCTTGGGGGTCAGTTCGAACACCGGGGAGCTGTTTTTT	-	-	TRBV5-1	TRBJ2-2
CASSSPTSGSYEQFF	TGTGCCAGCAGCTCGCCGACTAGCGGGAGTTATGAGCAGTTCTTC	TRBD2	-	TRBV28	TRBJ2-1
CASSLDAGQPQHF	TGTGCCAGCAGCTTAGATGCGGGGCAGCCCCAGCATTTT	-	-	TRBV11-2	TRBJ1-5
CASSHSRGGGNEQFF	TGTGCCAGCAGCCACTCCCGCGGGGGGGGAAATGAGCAGTTCTTC	TRBD2	-	TRBV4-2	TRBJ2-1
CASSLGGPQETQYF	TGTGCCAGCAGTTTGGGCGGGCCACAAGAGACCCAGTACTTC	-	once	TRBV28	TRBJ2-5
CASGLGLARGETQYF	TGTGCTAGTGGTTTGGGACTAGCGAGAGGGGAGACCCAGTACTTC	TRBD2	-	TRBV12-5	TRBJ2-5
CASSPWGDMNSPLHF	TGTGCCAGCAGTCCCTGGGGGGATATGAATTCACCCCTCCACTTT	-	few	TRBV27	TRBJ1-6
CASSFMSGGPGETQYF	TGTGCCAGCAGCTTCATGTCTGGAGGGCCGGGAGAGACCCAGTACTTC	-	few	TRBV7-8	TRBJ2-5
CASSLRTSSETQYF	TGTGCCAGCAGCTTAAGGACTAGTTCGGAGACCCAGTACTTC	TRBD2	-	TRBV7-3	TRBJ2-5
CASSLVSQEVSGYTF	TGCGCCAGCAGCCTGGTGTCCCAGGAGGTTAGTGGCTACACCTTC	-	-	TRBV5-1	TRBJ1-2
CASSPGTVNTEAFF	TGTGCCAGCAGCCCCGGGACAGTTAACACTGAAGCTTTCTTT	TRBD1	few	TRBV7-3	TRBJ1-1
CASSLGVPATDTQYF	TGTGCCAGCAGCTTAGGGGTCCCCGCAACAGATACGCAGTATTTT	-	-	TRBV7-8	TRBJ2-3
CASRQNSGANVLTF	TGTGCCAGCAGACAGAACTCTGGGGCCAACGTCCTGACTTTC	-	few	TRBV28	TRBJ2-6
CASSLYGTNTEAFF	TGTGCCAGCAGTTTATACGGGACGAACACTGAAGCTTTCTTT	-	-	TRBV27	TRBJ1-1
CASSPPVIRQETQYF	TGTGCCAGCTCACCACCGGTCATTCGCCAAGAGACCCAGTACTTC	-	-	TRBV18	TRBJ2-5